The next 17 T cell receptor beta chains were all read from a single sample in a study of PD-1 blockade in classical Hodgkin lymphoma. Profiled with immunoSEQ multiplex PCR; TCRdb holds only in-frame clones, not every one. The table includes about 8,000 clones, approximately 71% detected once. The patients all showed relapse after autologous stem cell transplantation, while their brentuximab vedotin exposure varied. Purification of CD4+ T cells from thawed PBMCs was achieved by magnetic negative selection. Sequenced here: CD4+ T cells from blood, sampled at baseline. The origin of the receptors is a human donor with classical Hodgkin lymphoma.

The chain is built from TRBV30 and TRBJ1-5, with D tentatively TRBD1 (5 bases). The germline V gene encodes CDR1 GTSNPN and CDR2 SVGIG (reference sequence). The CDR3 length is 14 residues. V shed 2 bases and J shed 0 bases, with 8 bases lying between them. The CDR3 DNA sequence: TGTGCCTGGAGTTTGGGGGGTAGCAATCAGCCCCAGCATTTT. Amino acids: CAWSLGGSNQPQHF.

V and J are TRBV9 and TRBJ2-6; D perhaps matches TRBD1 (5 bases). Germline loops: CDR1 SGDLS, CDR2 YYNGEE. The V end lost 0 bases, the J end lost 4 bases, and 17 bases lay between the germline ends. This CDR3 region has 18 residues. Here the CDR3 DNA reads TGTGCCAGCAGCGTAGCTTTAGGGGCTGGATCCGGGGCCAACGTCCTGACTTTC. Its protein is CASSVALGAGSGANVLTF. Drawing the rest from reference TRBV9 and TRBJ2-6, the complete variable domain is DSGVTQTPKHLITATGQRVTLRCSPRSGDLSVYWYQQSLDQGLQFLIQYYNGEERAKGNILERFSAQQFPDLHSELNLSSLELGDSALYFCASSVALGAGSGANVLTFGAGSRLTVL.

This clone was counted between two and nine times. The rearrangement uses TRBV4-2 and TRBJ2-5; TRBD2 agrees at 8 bases. CDR1 is LGHNA and CDR2 is YNFKEQ in the germline V gene. V shed 1 base and J 1 base; nucleotides not matched to a gene: 2. This CDR3 comprises 15 residues. The CDR3 bases are TGTGCCAGCAGCCAAGTTGGACTAGCCCAAGAGACCCAGTACTTC. This codes for CASSQVGLAQETQYF.

The chain combines TRBV11-3 with TRBJ2-1, with D perhaps matching TRBD2 (5 bases). This CDR3 region has 14 residues. Germline V CDR1 and CDR2: SGHNT, YENEEA. Trimming took off 2 bases at V and 8 bases at J, with 13 bases between the two ends. CDR3 sequence reads: CASSLQGSNDEQFF. The CDR3 DNA is TGTGCCAGCAGCTTACAAGGGAGTAACGATGAGCAGTTCTTC.

The rearrangement uses TRBV7-2 and TRBJ1-5; no clear D. This CDR3 spans 15 amino acids. The V gene's germline CDR1 is SGHTA and CDR2 FQGNSA. V shed 0 bases and J shed 2 bases, with 8 bases lying between them. The CDR3 here is CASSLAWGGNQPQHF. As DNA, the CDR3 is TGTGCCAGCAGCTTAGCTTGGGGTGGCAATCAGCCCCAGCATTTT.

CDR3 bases: TGTGCCATCAGTGAGTCGACTAGCGGGCGGAGCTCCTACAATGAGCAGTTCTTC. Its protein product is CAISESTSGRSSYNEQFF. The rearrangement links TRBV10-3 to TRBJ2-1; 10 bases fit TRBD2. V trimming: 0 bases; J trimming: 0 bases; junction bases outside the gene matches: 5. Germline V gene lookup returns CDR1 ENHRY and CDR2 SYGVKD. CDR3 length equals 18 residues.

The chain carries TRBV18 and TRBJ2-7; 9 bases align to TRBD2. The CDR3 consists of 15 residues. V lost 3 bases to trimming and J lost 3 bases; unmatched junction nucleotides: 6. Germline assignment: CDR1 KGHSH and CDR2 LQKENI. The CDR3 loop is CASSPGLATNYEQYF. The DNA for the CDR3 is TGTGCCAGCTCACCGGGACTAGCCACGAACTACGAGCAGTACTTC.

The CDR3 DNA follows: TGTGCCAGCAGCCCCCGGGACAGGGGGTTAGGCGAGCAGTACTTC. This sequence encodes CASSPRDRGLGEQYF. The genes are TRBV7-6 and TRBJ2-7; 11 bases agree with TRBD1. V shed 5 bases and J 6 bases; nucleotides not matched to a gene: 9. The CDR3 covers 15 residues. Germline CDR1 and CDR2: SGHVS and FNYEAQ.

This chain joins TRBV27 and TRBJ1-5; the D gene is possibly TRBD1 (6 bases). V was shortened by 6 bases and J by 0 bases, with 21 bases between the two germline ends. The CDR3 has 18 residues. From germline, CDR1 is MNHEY and CDR2 SMNVEV (reference sequence). The CDR3 bases are TGTGCCAGCAGCCCGACCCAGGACAGAAGATATAGCAATCAGCCCCAGCATTTT. Encoded protein: CASSPTQDRRYSNQPQHF.

The chain has TRBV2 and TRBJ2-2; 8 bases match TRBD2. This CDR3 is 15 amino acids long. Losses at the gene ends were 8 bases for V and 6 bases for J; bases not matched to a gene: 11. CDR1 is SNHLY, CDR2 FYNNEI, per germline. The DNA for the CDR3 is TGTGCCAGCTCCAGTCCGGGGGGGCACCCCGGGGAGCTGTTTTTT. Encoded protein: CASSSPGGHPGELFF.

The V gene is TRBV13, the J gene TRBJ2-7, with 9 positions matching TRBD2. V shed 7 bases and J 4 bases; nucleotides not matched to a gene: 11. This CDR3 has 15 residues. From germline, CDR1 is PRHDT and CDR2 FYEKMQ (reference sequence). As DNA, the CDR3 is TGTGCCAGCACCCCCGCGGGAGGGCCTCTGTACGAGCAGTACTTC. Amino acid sequence: CASTPAGGPLYEQYF.

The chain carries TRBV27 and TRBJ1-2; tentative D call: TRBD1 (5 bases). The V gene lost 3 bases and the J gene lost 1 base, with 18 bases spanning the gap. This CDR3 spans 17 amino acids. Germline values: CDR1 MNHEY, CDR2 SMNVEV (reference sequence). The chain's CDR3 is CASSFRQSHTSNYGYTF. CDR3 bases: TGTGCCAGCAGTTTCCGACAGAGCCACACCAGTAACTATGGCTACACCTTC.

This rearrangement joins TRBV5-1 to TRBJ1-1; the D gene is possibly TRBD1 (5 bases). Germline V lookup: CDR1 SGHRS, CDR2 YFSETQ. The CDR3 consists of 13 residues. V lost 6 bases, J lost 6 bases, and 15 bases lay in between. CDR3 nucleotides: TGCGCCAGCATGGGGGGAACTAGCGCTGAAGCTTTCTTT. Protein: CASMGGTSAEAFF.

J is TRBJ2-3 and V is TRBV9; D not certain. CDR1 and CDR2 (germline): SGDLS, YYNGEE. Trimming removed 0 bases from V and 4 bases from J, with 6 bases in between. CDR3 length equals 13 residues. The CDR3 DNA follows: TGTGCCAGCAGCGTAGCCGACTCAGATACGCAGTATTTT. Translation: CASSVADSDTQYF.

A single count supports this clone. The chain joins TRBV12-5 to TRBJ2-7; tentative D call: TRBD2 (5 bases). CDR3 length: 16 amino acids. Germline CDR1 LGHNT, CDR2 FRNRAP. V lost 4 bases and J lost 9, with 25 bases in between. The CDR3: CASGWTAGTARSMQYF. CDR3 nucleotides: TGTGCTAGTGGTTGGACCGCGGGTACAGCAAGAAGCATGCAGTACTTC.

The chain is built from TRBV2 and TRBJ1-1; D gene uncertain. The CDR3 length is 13 residues. Germline CDR1 and CDR2: SNHLY and FYNNEI. The V end lost 7 bases, the J end lost 6 bases, and 15 bases lay between the germline ends. The CDR3 bases are TGTGCCAGCATCGGCGCCACAAAGGCTGAAGCTTTCTTT. Amino acids: CASIGATKAEAFF.

The chain recombines TRBV2 with TRBJ1-1, with D possibly being TRBD1 (5 bases). V lost 4 bases, J lost 4 bases, and 10 bases lay in between. There are 13 residues in the CDR3. Germline V gene lookup returns CDR1 SNHLY and CDR2 FYNNEI. In DNA form, the CDR3 reads TGTGCCAGCAGTGTCGAAGGGGTCACTGAAGCTTTCTTT. Translating gives CASSVEGVTEAFF.